The present T cell receptor (beta chain) was sequenced within a study of CD8+CD57+ T cells in acquired aplastic anemia. Study-wide context: 3 to 4 ug was the average amount of DNA from sorted CD4+ and CD8+ cells.

Germline V gene lookup returns CDR1 MGHRA and CDR2 YSYEKL. V gave up 0 bases and J gave up 2 bases, with 13 bases separating them. The CDR3 sequence is 16 residues long. TCR beta VDJ and CDR3 profiling used genomic DNA as template. TCRdb re-called the reads through MiXCR, storing one row per CDR3 protein. The sample has approximately 190,000 distinct CDR3 sequences, 48% seen once. The patients chosen for sequencing had shown expansion of CD8+CD57+ cells (detected by flow cytometry). Every patient was diagnosed with severe acquired aplastic anemia. Patients had undergone no therapy by the time their blood was sampled. General observations from the study: CD8+ Simpson's diversity showed no significant patient-control difference.

Worth noting for this clonotype: The antigen remains unidentified.

The sequenced material came from sorted CD4+, CD8+, or CD8+CD57+ T cells (not recorded which) from PBMCs. This sequence joins TRBV4-1 and TRBJ1-2; weak D call: TRBD1 (5 bases). The sequence was obtained from a human donor with aplastic anemia. Here the CDR3 reads CASSQEAGHGNYGYTF. The CDR3 DNA reads TGCGCCAGCAGCCAAGAGGCAGGGCACGGGAACTATGGCTACACCTTC.